Detailed here is one T cell receptor beta chain. The sample comes from a study of blood T cell repertoires in COVID-19. Study in general: The samples span acute and convalescent COVID-19 from the United States, Italy and Spain. T cells, B-cell-depleted T cells, or PBMCs supplied cDNA or gDNA.

Trimming took off 3 bases at V and 9 bases at J, with 14 bases between the two ends. The CDR3 has 13 amino acids. As handled by the study authors: Estimation of nucleated cell counts was performed using reference gene primer amplification. Sequenced by immunoSEQ multiplex PCR; TCRdb stores in-frame clones only, minus some. The V and J calls and clone size are taken from that table; D and trimming were inferred from the DNA. Of about 140,000 clones in the sample, 60% to 85% were seen once. Sequencing used peripheral blood. This TCR came from a man aged 50 to 60 with acute or convalescent COVID-19. V usage is TRBV12-3 or TRBV12-4 and J usage is TRBJ2-5; tentatively, D is TRBD2 (6 bases). In DNA form, the CDR3 reads TGTGCCAGCAGTTTTGGGCCCGGCGGGGCCCAGTACTTC. It translates to CASSFGPGGAQYF.